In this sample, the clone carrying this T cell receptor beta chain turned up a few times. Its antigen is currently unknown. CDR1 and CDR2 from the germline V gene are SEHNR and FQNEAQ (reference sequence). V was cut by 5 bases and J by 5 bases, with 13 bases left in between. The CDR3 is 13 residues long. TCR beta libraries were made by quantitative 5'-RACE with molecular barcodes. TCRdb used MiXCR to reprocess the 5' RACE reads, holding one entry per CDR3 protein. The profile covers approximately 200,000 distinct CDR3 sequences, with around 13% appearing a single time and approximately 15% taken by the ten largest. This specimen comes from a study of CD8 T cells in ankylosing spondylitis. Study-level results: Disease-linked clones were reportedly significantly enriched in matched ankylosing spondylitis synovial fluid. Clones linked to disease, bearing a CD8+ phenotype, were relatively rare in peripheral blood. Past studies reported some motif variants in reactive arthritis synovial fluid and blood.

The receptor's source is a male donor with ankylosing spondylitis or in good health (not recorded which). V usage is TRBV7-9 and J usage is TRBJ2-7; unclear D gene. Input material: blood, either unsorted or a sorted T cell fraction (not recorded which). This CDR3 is CASSPGATDEQYF. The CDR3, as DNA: TGTGCCAGCAGCCCCGGAGCGACCGACGAGCAGTACTTC. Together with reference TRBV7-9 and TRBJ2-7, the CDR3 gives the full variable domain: DTGVSQNPRHKITKRGQNVTFRCDPISEHNRLYWYRQTLGQGPEFLTYFQNEAQLEKSRLLSDRFSAERPKGSFSTLEIQRTEQGDSAMYLCASSPGATDEQYFGPGTRLTVT.